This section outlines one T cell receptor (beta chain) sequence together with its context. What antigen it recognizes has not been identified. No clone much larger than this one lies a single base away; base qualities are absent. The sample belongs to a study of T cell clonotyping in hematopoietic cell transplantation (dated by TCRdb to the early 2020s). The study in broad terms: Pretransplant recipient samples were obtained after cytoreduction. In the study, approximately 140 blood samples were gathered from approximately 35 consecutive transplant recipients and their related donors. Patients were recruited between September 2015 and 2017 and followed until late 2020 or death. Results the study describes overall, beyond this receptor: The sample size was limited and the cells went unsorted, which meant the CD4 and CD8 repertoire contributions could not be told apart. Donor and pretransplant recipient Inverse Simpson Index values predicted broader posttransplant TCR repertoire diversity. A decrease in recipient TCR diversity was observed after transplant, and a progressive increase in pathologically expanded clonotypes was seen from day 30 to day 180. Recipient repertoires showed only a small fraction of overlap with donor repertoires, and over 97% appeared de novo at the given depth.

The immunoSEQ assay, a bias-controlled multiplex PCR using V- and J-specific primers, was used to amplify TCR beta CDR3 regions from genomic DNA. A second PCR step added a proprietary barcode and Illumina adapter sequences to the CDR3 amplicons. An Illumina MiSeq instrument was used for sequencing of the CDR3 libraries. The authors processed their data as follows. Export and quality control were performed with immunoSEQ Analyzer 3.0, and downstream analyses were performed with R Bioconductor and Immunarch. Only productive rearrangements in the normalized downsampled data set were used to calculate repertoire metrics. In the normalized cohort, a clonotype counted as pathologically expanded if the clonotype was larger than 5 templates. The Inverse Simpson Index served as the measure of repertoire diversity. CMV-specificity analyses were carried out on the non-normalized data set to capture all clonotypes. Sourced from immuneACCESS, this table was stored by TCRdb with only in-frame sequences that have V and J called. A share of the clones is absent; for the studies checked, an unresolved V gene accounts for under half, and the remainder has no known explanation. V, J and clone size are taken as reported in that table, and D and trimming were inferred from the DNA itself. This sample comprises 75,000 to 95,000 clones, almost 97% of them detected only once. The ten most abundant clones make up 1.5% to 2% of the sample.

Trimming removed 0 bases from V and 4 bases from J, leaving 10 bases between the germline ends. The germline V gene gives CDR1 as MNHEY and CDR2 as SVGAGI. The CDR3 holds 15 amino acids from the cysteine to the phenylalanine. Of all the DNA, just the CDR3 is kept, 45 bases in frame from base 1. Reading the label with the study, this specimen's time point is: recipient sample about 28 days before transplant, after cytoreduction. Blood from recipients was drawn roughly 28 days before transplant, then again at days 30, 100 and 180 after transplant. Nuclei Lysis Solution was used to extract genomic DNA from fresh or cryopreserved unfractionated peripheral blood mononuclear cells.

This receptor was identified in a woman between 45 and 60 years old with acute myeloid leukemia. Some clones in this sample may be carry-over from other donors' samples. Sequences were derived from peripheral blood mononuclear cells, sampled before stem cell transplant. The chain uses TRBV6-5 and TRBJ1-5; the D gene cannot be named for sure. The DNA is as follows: TGTGCCAGCAGTTACTCTAGGCGGACTAATCAGCCCCAGCATTTT. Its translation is CASSYSRRTNQPQHF.